What follows is one T cell receptor (beta chain) and its context. Its antigen is undetermined. Trimming removed 5 bases from V and 0 bases from J, with 13 bases in between. Germline lookup yields CDR1 MDHEN and CDR2 SYDVKM. CDR3 length equals 15 residues. Here immunoSEQ multiplex PCR was the method, and the copy in TCRdb shows in-frame clones only, minus some. The top ten clones hold about 0.52% of a sample with about 1.1 million clones, 75% to 85% of them seen once. The data were taken from a study of shared clonotypes between healthy human individuals. Background on the study: Sampling drew on donors who were a couple of women and three men aged 18 to 49.

Findings and caveats of the study: Sample collection involved blood only; tissue repertoires are likely different. Rarefaction gave evidence that sorted-subset sequencing remained incomplete despite large depth.

The genes are TRBV28 and TRBJ2-5; no clear D gene. This TCR came from a man younger than 30 in good health. Some clones in this sample may be carry-over from other donors' samples. Sequencing was performed on memory CD4+ T cells from PBMCs. Subset reported: CD45RA-negative fraction. CDR3 coding DNA: TGTGCCAGCAGTCCTCAGGTAGTCTACCAAGAGACCCAGTACTTC. It encodes CASSPQVVYQETQYF.